Following are 14 T cell receptor beta chains from one sample sequenced in a study of shared T cell receptors in the human thymus. Measured with immunoSEQ multiplex PCR; TCRdb has only the in-frame clones, and not every one. The sample yields about 710,000 clones, approximately 89% seen once. This sample also belongs to another study, concerning human thymus T cells.

Sequencing input: thymocytes. All receptors come from a boy younger than two with a congenital heart defect.

V usage is TRBV4-1 and J usage is TRBJ1-5; D possibly corresponds to TRBD1 (6 bases). The germline V gene has CDR1 MGHRA and CDR2 YSYEKL. The length of the CDR3 is 14 residues. V lost 3 bases and J 3 bases, leaving 9 bases between the germline ends. The CDR3 region is CASSHTGFNQPQHF. CDR3 DNA: TGCGCCAGCAGCCACACAGGGTTCAATCAGCCCCAGCATTTT.

This clone was detected only once. The genes are TRBV7-3 and TRBJ2-3; TRBD2 agrees at 9 bases. Unmatched junction bases numbered 11, after V lost 5 bases and J lost 5 bases. CDR3 length equals 16 residues. The germline CDR1 and CDR2 sequences are SGHTA and FQGTGA. The DNA for the CDR3 is TGTGCCAGCAGCCCCATGGGCGGGGGGGCAGGAGATACGCAGTATTTT. Amino acids: CASSPMGGGAGDTQYF.

The chain couples TRBV4-3 to TRBJ2-3; weak D call: TRBD1 (5 bases). The germline gives CDR1 LGHNA, CDR2 YSLEER. This CDR3 region has 16 residues. The ends were cut back, 0 bases at V and 2 bases at J, with 12 bases in the middle. CDR3 in DNA: TGCGCCAGCAGCCAAGATCCGGACACTCTCACAGATACGCAGTATTTT. It translates to CASSQDPDTLTDTQYF.

The chain carries TRBV5-6 and TRBJ2-1; TRBD1 matches at 10 bases. Germline-derived CDR1 and CDR2 are SGHDT and YYEEEE. This CDR3 contains 19 residues. V lost 4 bases and J lost 0; bases outside the gene matches: 13. The CDR3 loop reads CASSPGTGAPFSSYNEQFF. The CDR3 DNA follows: TGTGCCAGCAGCCCCGGGACAGGGGCCCCTTTCAGCTCCTACAATGAGCAGTTCTTC.

V gene TRBV28 combines with J gene TRBJ2-4, with 7 bases identical to TRBD1. J was trimmed by 0 bases and V by 6 bases; bases with no gene match: 8. The CDR3 totals 16 residues. The germline V gene has CDR1 MDHEN and CDR2 SYDVKM. The DNA for the CDR3 is TGTGCCAGCAGCCTGGGGACAGAACTAGCCAAAAACATTCAGTACTTC. It is translated as CASSLGTELAKNIQYF.

The J gene is TRBJ2-3, the V gene TRBV2, with TRBD1 matching over 7 bases. The V gene's germline CDR1 is SNHLY and CDR2 FYNNEI. V gave up 8 bases and J gave up 2 bases; unmatched junction bases: 10. The CDR3 has 15 amino acids. This CDR3 is CASEVGGAHTDTQYF. For the CDR3, the DNA is TGTGCCAGCGAGGTAGGGGGCGCCCACACAGATACGCAGTATTTT.

The CDR3 DNA sequence: TGTGCCAGCAGTACCAGACAGGGCATGAACACTGAAGCTTTCTTT. This gives the protein CASSTRQGMNTEAFF. This sequence joins TRBV6-1 and TRBJ1-1; 7 bases line up with TRBD1. Germline lookup yields CDR1 MNHNS and CDR2 SASEGT. V dropped 5 bases and J dropped 0; count of bases not matched to a gene: 6. There are 15 residues in the CDR3.

This chain connects TRBV14 to TRBJ1-1; D is unresolved. CDR1 is SGHDN and CDR2 is FVKESK in the germline V gene. The germline V and J ends were trimmed by 6 bases and 1 base, with 9 bases remaining between them. This CDR3 comprises 13 residues. The CDR3 is CASSSTGNTEAFF. The CDR3 DNA sequence: TGTGCCAGCAGTTCGACTGGGAACACTGAAGCTTTCTTT.

The chain employs TRBV30 and TRBJ2-1; D remains ambiguous. The V end was cut by 4 bases, the J end by 2 bases, with 15 bases between. Germline values: CDR1 GTSNPN, CDR2 SVGIG (reference sequence). The CDR3 extends over 15 amino acids. The CDR3 DNA reads TGTGCCTGGACCCGGAGAGCCCCACCCTACAATGAGCAGTTCTTC. This codes for CAWTRRAPPYNEQFF.

This clone has a single count. The chain combines TRBV29-1 with TRBJ1-2; 10 nucleotides match TRBD1. Germline lookup yields CDR1 SQVTM and CDR2 ANQGSEA. Germline trimming cut 4 bases from V and 2 bases from J; bases unmatched to any gene: 1. The CDR3 loop spans 13 amino acids. The DNA of the CDR3 is TGCAGCGTTGCGGACAGGGGGAACTATGGCTACACCTTC. Translated, it gives CSVADRGNYGYTF.

The CDR3 protein is CASSPHPRETQYF. CDR3 bases: TGTGCCAGCAGCCCCCACCCCCGGGAGACCCAGTACTTC. The chain joins TRBV6-5 to TRBJ2-5, with D unclear. This CDR3 has 13 residues. Germline lookup yields CDR1 MNHEY and CDR2 SVGAGI. Trimming took off 6 bases at V and 5 bases at J, with 13 bases between the two ends.

V usage is TRBV5-4 and J usage is TRBJ2-1; D may be TRBD2 (6 bases). The V end lost 4 bases, the J end lost 3 bases, and 14 bases lay between the germline ends. The CDR3 consists of 15 residues. Germline V gives CDR1 SGHNT, CDR2 YYREEE (reference sequence). DNA for the CDR3: TGTGCCAGCAGCCTGCGGGGCGGGGTCTACAATGAGCAGTTCTTC. Its protein product is CASSLRGGVYNEQFF.

V gene TRBV7-9 combines with J gene TRBJ2-1; D might be TRBD2 (5 bases). V lost 5 bases, J lost 0 bases, and 11 bases lay in between. CDR1 is SEHNR, CDR2 FQNEAQ, per germline (reference sequence). The CDR3 consists of 15 residues. CDR3 nucleotides: TGTGCCAGCAGCCTAGAGCGGCGCTCCTACAATGAGCAGTTCTTC. Translated: CASSLERRSYNEQFF.

The chain is built from TRBV7-6 and TRBJ2-7, with 7 nucleotides matching TRBD2. Germline CDR1 and CDR2: SGHVS and FNYEAQ. V dropped 6 bases and J dropped 7; count of bases not matched to a gene: 9. The CDR3 consists of 13 residues. CDR3 protein: CASSLNGGREQYF. The DNA of the CDR3 is TGTGCCAGCAGTCTCAACGGGGGGAGAGAGCAGTACTTC.